These 21 T cell receptor beta chains originate from one sample sequenced in a study of blood T cell repertoires in COVID-19. Produced via immunoSEQ multiplex PCR; TCRdb's table is partial and in-frame only. In the table there are 200,000 to 250,000 clones, 75% to 85% of which are singletons. Sample: peripheral blood. These receptors all stem from a woman aged 65 to 85 with COVID-19, enrolled during active disease.

This chain links TRBV6-2 or TRBV6-3 with TRBJ1-5; 10 bases match TRBD1. CDR3 length: 16 residues. CDR1 is MNHEY, CDR2 SVGEGT, per germline. J was trimmed by 5 bases and V by 4 bases; bases with no gene match: 8. The CDR3 spells CASSLPGQGSYQPQHF. CDR3 DNA sequence: TGTGCCAGCAGTTTACCGGGACAGGGGTCCTATCAGCCCCAGCATTTT.

The gene calls are TRBV6-2 or TRBV6-3 and TRBJ1-6, with TRBD1 matching 10 bases. CDR3 length: 16 residues. Germline assignment: CDR1 MNHEY and CDR2 SVGEGT. Trimming cost V 2 bases and J 10 bases; bases outside gene matches: 8. The CDR3 spells CASSYDRTGGESPLHF. In DNA, the CDR3 is TGTGCCAGCAGTTACGATCGGACAGGGGGTGAGTCACCCCTCCACTTT.

The chain couples TRBV30 to TRBJ1-2, with D possibly matching TRBD1 (5 bases). CDR3 length: 13 residues. Germline-derived CDR1 and CDR2 are GTSNPN and SVGIG (reference sequence). Trimming left V 3 bases short and J 6 bases short, with 14 bases between. Here the CDR3 reads CAWSTGAVDGYTF. DNA for the CDR3: TGTGCCTGGAGCACTGGGGCGGTGGATGGCTACACCTTC.

The gene calls are TRBV7-2 and TRBJ1-2; TRBD1 agrees at 7 bases. The CDR3 runs to 16 residues. From germline, CDR1 is SGHTA and CDR2 FQGNSA. With V trimmed by 5 bases and J by 8 bases, 17 bases remained unmatched. CDR3 protein: CASSMLTTGVTRGYTF. CDR3 DNA: TGTGCCAGCAGCATGTTAACCACAGGGGTGACCCGGGGCTACACCTTC.

The chain links TRBV19 to TRBJ1-3; TRBD1 matches 9 bases. CDR3 length equals 18 residues. Losses at the gene ends were 5 bases for V and 4 bases for J; bases not matched to a gene: 15. Germline CDR1 and CDR2: LNHDA and SQIVND (reference sequence). The chain's CDR3 is CASSRRDRDGVFGNTIYF. The CDR3 DNA reads TGTGCCAGTAGTCGCCGGGACAGGGATGGGGTTTTCGGAAACACCATATATTTT. Full variable domain (outside the CDR3, taken from reference TRBV19 and TRBJ1-3): DGGITQSPKYLFRKEGQNVTLSCEQNLNHDAMYWYRQDPGQGLRLIYYSQIVNDFQKGDIAEGYSVSREKKESFPLTVTSAQKNPTAFYLCASSRRDRDGVFGNTIYFGEGSWLTVV.

The count of this clone is one. The chain employs TRBV5-1 and TRBJ2-7; a possible D gene is TRBD2 (6 bases). Germline V CDR1 and CDR2: SGHRS, YFSETQ. There are 14 residues in the CDR3. V gave up 0 bases and J gave up 7 bases, with 14 bases separating them. As DNA, the CDR3 is TGCGCCAGCAGCTTGGGCGGGACCTCCACGGAGCAGTACTTC. It codes for CASSLGGTSTEQYF.

The chain combines TRBV7-2 with TRBJ2-3, with D perhaps matching TRBD2 (6 bases). V shed 2 bases and J shed 0 bases, with 21 bases lying between them. Germline V lookup: CDR1 SGHTA, CDR2 FQGNSA. CDR3 length equals 19 residues. The CDR3 region is CASSLLDHLASISTDTQYF. The DNA for the CDR3 is TGTGCCAGCAGCTTATTGGATCATCTAGCGTCGATTAGCACAGATACGCAGTATTTT.

J is TRBJ2-2 and V is TRBV6-1, with a tentative D call TRBD1 (5 bases). V gave up 4 bases and J gave up 0 bases, with 12 bases separating them. Per the germline V gene, CDR1 is MNHNS and CDR2 is SASEGT. The CDR3 covers 16 residues. CDR3 DNA sequence: TGTGCCAGCAGTGTAGACAGTGCCGCGAACACCGGGGAGCTGTTTTTT. It codes for CASSVDSAANTGELFF.

V and J are TRBV9 and TRBJ1-4; 7 bases align to TRBD1. V was pared by 0 bases and J by 11 bases, with 4 bases of the junction left unmatched. The CDR3 loop spans 13 amino acids. The germline gives CDR1 SGDLS, CDR2 YYNGEE. The chain's CDR3 is CASSVAGGDKLFF. The DNA for the CDR3 is TGTGCCAGCAGCGTAGCAGGGGGAGACAAACTGTTTTTT. Complete variable domain (other parts from reference TRBV9 and TRBJ1-4): DSGVTQTPKHLITATGQRVTLRCSPRSGDLSVYWYQQSLDQGLQFLIQYYNGEERAKGNILERFSAQQFPDLHSELNLSSLELGDSALYFCASSVAGGDKLFFGSGTQLSVL.

This rearrangement joins TRBV7-6 to TRBJ2-5, with 7 bases fitting TRBD1. V dropped 4 bases and J dropped 1; count of bases not matched to a gene: 3. CDR3 length equals 14 residues. Germline CDR1 SGHVS, CDR2 FNYEAQ. The CDR3 bases are TGTGCCAGCAGCTCGACAGGGTCCCAAGAGACCCAGTACTTC. This sequence encodes CASSSTGSQETQYF.

This chain's CDR3 is CASSFEPNTEAFF. As DNA, the CDR3 is TGTGCCAGCAGTTTCGAGCCGAACACTGAAGCTTTCTTT. This rearrangement joins TRBV27 to TRBJ1-1; D is ambiguous. CDR3 size: 13 residues. V dropped 3 bases and J dropped 1 base, with 6 bases sitting between them. Germline loops: CDR1 MNHEY, CDR2 SMNVEV (reference sequence).

About this clone itself: One end of the junction does not line up with germline, which may come from a read error. The chain couples TRBV3-1 (or the pseudogene TRBV3-2) to TRBJ1-4, with a weak D call TRBD1 (5 bases). The germline V gene has CDR1 LGHDT and CDR2 YNNKEL (reference sequence). There are 16 residues in the CDR3. This CDR3 reads CASSRAGGGTNEKLFF. CDR3 DNA: TGTGCCAGCAGCCGAGCAGGCGGGGGAACTAATGAAAAACTGTTCTTT.

V usage is TRBV19 and J usage is TRBJ2-3; 10 nucleotides align to TRBD1. The CDR3 loop spans 17 amino acids. With V trimmed by 5 bases and J by 1 base, 9 bases remained unmatched. The germline V gene encodes CDR1 LNHDA and CDR2 SQIVND (reference sequence). This chain's CDR3 is CASSPPWDRGRTDTQYF. The DNA of the CDR3 is TGTGCCAGTAGTCCCCCCTGGGACAGGGGCCGCACAGATACGCAGTATTTT.

The V and J genes are TRBV7-3 and TRBJ1-1, with unresolved D. The germline CDR1 and CDR2 sequences are SGHTA and FQGTGA. CDR3 length: 14 amino acids. The ends were cut back, 2 bases at V and 6 bases at J, with 13 bases in the middle. CDR3 amino acids: CASSLQSLTAEAFF. CDR3 bases: TGTGCCAGCAGCTTACAATCCCTAACCGCTGAAGCTTTCTTT.

This clone occurred a few times. The chain couples TRBV27 to TRBJ1-4, with a possible D match to TRBD1 (5 bases). The V gene's germline CDR1 is MNHEY and CDR2 SMNVEV (reference sequence). Trimming took 3 bases from V and 8 from J, leaving 10 bases between them. The CDR3 is 13 residues long. This CDR3 is CASSFGQGEKLFF. CDR3 in DNA: TGTGCCAGCAGTTTTGGGCAGGGAGAAAAACTGTTTTTT. The whole variable domain, filled in from reference TRBV27 and TRBJ1-4, reads EAQVTQNPRYLITVTGKKLTVTCSQNMNHEYMSWYRQDPGLGLRQIYYSMNVEVTDKGDVPEGYKVSRKEKRNFPLILESPSPNQTSLYFCASSFGQGEKLFFGSGTQLSVL.

The chain links TRBV6-2 or TRBV6-3 to TRBJ2-2; TRBD1 aligns across 10 bases. Germline loops: CDR1 MNHEY, CDR2 SVGEGT. After removal of 4 bases from V and 8 bases from J, the junction contained 10 bases not matched to a gene. CDR3 length: 16 residues. For the CDR3, the DNA is TGTGCCAGCAGTTCTACTGCCCGGGACAGGGGAGGGGAGCTGTTTTTT. Translating gives CASSSTARDRGGELFF.

CDR3 residues: CASSVAMGGETQYF. The CDR3 DNA reads TGTGCCAGCAGCGTAGCAATGGGGGGAGAGACCCAGTACTTC. The gene calls are TRBV9 and TRBJ2-5; perhaps TRBD2 as D (6 bases). This CDR3 has 14 amino acids. The V gene's germline CDR1 is SGDLS and CDR2 YYNGEE. Trimming stripped 0 bases from V and 4 bases from J, with 10 bases between.

The chain's CDR3 is CASSRADWTDTQYF. CDR3 in DNA: TGTGCCAGCAGTAGAGCGGACTGGACAGATACGCAGTATTTT. The rearrangement uses TRBV9 and TRBJ2-3; D perhaps matches TRBD2 (5 bases). Germline V gene sequence: CDR1 SGDLS, CDR2 YYNGEE. The CDR3 loop spans 14 amino acids. The V end was cut by 5 bases, the J end by 3 bases, with 13 bases between.

V and J are TRBV7-9 and TRBJ1-6, with 11 bases aligning to TRBD1. The CDR3 runs 15 residues. Per germline, CDR1 SEHNR and CDR2 FQNEAQ (reference sequence). J was trimmed by 13 bases and V by 4 bases; bases with no gene match: 9. This CDR3 reads CASSSGDRGFRPLHF. The CDR3 nucleotides read TGTGCCAGCAGCTCAGGGGACAGGGGGTTCAGGCCCCTCCACTTT.

V and J are TRBV6-1 and TRBJ1-5; TRBD1 agrees at 8 bases. V was clipped by 3 bases and J by 2 bases; unmatched bases: 6. CDR3 size: 16 residues. Looked up from germline, CDR1 is MNHNS and CDR2 is SASEGT. The DNA for the CDR3 is TGTGCCAGCAGTGACCAGGGGGCTAGGGGCAATCAGCCCCAGCATTTT. Translating gives CASSDQGARGNQPQHF.

This chain connects TRBV5-1 to TRBJ1-6; D perhaps matches TRBD1 (5 bases). Looked up from germline, CDR1 is SGHRS and CDR2 is YFSETQ. The CDR3 contains 13 residues. V was trimmed by 3 bases and J by 7 bases, leaving 8 bases between them. The CDR3 sequence is CASSYDRNSPLHF. As DNA, the CDR3 is TGCGCCAGCAGCTACGACAGAAATTCACCCCTCCACTTT.